This record covers a single T cell receptor (beta chain). Measured with immunoSEQ multiplex PCR; TCRdb has only the in-frame clones, and not every one. The sample holds about 90,000 clones, over 80% seen once. These data are taken from a study of blood T cell repertoires in COVID-19. The material sequenced was peripheral blood. The sequence derives from a woman between 65 and 79 years old with active or convalescent COVID-19.

CDR3 sequence (DNA): TGCAGTGCTAGTTCATCTACAGGGGGATCCACTGAAGCTTTCTTT. It yields the protein CSASSSTGGSTEAFF. The chain joins TRBV20-1 to TRBJ1-1; the match to TRBD1 covers 8 bases. V trimming: 3 bases; J trimming: 4 bases; junction bases outside the gene matches: 10. From germline, CDR1 is DFQATT and CDR2 SNEGSKA (reference sequence). The CDR3 is made up of 15 amino acids.